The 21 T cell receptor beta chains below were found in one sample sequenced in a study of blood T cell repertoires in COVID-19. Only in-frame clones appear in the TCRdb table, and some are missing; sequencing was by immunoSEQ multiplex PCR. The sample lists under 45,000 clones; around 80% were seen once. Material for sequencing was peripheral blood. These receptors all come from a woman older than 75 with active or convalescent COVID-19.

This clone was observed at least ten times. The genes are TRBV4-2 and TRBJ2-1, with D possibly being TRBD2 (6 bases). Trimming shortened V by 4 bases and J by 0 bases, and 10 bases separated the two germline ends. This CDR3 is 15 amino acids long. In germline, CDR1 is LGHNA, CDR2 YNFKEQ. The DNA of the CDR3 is TGTGCCAGCAGCCGGGAGGTGAGCTCCTACAATGAGCAGTTCTTC. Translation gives CASSREVSSYNEQFF.

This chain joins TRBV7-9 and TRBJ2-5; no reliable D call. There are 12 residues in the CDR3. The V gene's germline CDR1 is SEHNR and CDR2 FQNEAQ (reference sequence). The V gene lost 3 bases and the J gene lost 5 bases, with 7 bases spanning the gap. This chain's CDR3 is CASSFLGETQYF. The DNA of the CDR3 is TGTGCCAGCAGCTTTCTTGGCGAGACCCAGTACTTC.

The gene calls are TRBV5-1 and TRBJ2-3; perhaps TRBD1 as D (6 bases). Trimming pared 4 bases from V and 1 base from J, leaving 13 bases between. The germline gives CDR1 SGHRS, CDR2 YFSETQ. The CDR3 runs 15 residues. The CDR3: CASSTGQQGTDTQYF. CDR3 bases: TGCGCCAGCAGCACTGGACAGCAGGGCACAGATACGCAGTATTTT.

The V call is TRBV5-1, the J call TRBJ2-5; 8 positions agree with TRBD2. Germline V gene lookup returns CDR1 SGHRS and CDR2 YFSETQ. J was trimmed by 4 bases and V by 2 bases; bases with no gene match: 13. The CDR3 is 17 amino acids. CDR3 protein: CASSFRAGGRWAETQYF. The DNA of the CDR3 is TGCGCCAGCAGCTTTAGGGCTGGCGGGAGGTGGGCAGAGACCCAGTACTTC.

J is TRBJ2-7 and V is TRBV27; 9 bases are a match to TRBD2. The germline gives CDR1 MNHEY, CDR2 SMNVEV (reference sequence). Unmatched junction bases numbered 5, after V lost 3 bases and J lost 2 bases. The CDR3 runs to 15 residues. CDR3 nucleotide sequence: TGTGCCAGCAGTTTCCGTGCGGGAGGGACCTACGAGCAGTACTTC. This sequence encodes CASSFRAGGTYEQYF.

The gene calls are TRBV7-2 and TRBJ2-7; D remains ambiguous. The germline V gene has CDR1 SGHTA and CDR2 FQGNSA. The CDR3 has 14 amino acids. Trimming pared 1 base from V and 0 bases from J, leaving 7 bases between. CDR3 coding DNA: TGTGCCAGCAGCTTAGTAGCCCCCTCCTACGAGCAGTACTTC. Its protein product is CASSLVAPSYEQYF.

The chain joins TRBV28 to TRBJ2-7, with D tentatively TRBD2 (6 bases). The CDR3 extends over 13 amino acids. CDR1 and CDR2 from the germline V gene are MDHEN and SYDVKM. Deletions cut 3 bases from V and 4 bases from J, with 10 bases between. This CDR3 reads CASSFLAAYEQYF. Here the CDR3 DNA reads TGTGCCAGCAGTTTTTTAGCGGCATACGAGCAGTACTTC.

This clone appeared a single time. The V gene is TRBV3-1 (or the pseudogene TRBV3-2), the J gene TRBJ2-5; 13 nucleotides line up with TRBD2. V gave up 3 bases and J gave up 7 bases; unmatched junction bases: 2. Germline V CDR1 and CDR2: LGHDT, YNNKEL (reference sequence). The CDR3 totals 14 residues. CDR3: CASSQTSGRRTQYF. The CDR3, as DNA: TGTGCCAGCAGCCAGACTAGCGGGAGGAGGACCCAGTACTTC.

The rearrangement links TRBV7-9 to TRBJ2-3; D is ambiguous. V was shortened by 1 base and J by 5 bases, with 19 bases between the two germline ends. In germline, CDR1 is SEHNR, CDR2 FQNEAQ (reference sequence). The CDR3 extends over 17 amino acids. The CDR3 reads CASSLGAGLEFIDTQYF. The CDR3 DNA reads TGTGCCAGCAGCTTAGGAGCAGGCCTCGAATTTATAGATACGCAGTATTTT.

For the CDR3, the DNA is TGCAGCGTTGGTTCGGGACAGCGACGATCGAACACCGGGGAGCTGTTTTTT. Residues: CSVGSGQRRSNTGELFF. V usage is TRBV29-1 and J usage is TRBJ2-2; TRBD1 aligns across 7 bases. Germline CDR1 reads SQVTM; CDR2 reads ANQGSEA. Trimming took 4 bases from V and 0 from J; bases not matched to a gene: 11. The CDR3 covers 17 residues.

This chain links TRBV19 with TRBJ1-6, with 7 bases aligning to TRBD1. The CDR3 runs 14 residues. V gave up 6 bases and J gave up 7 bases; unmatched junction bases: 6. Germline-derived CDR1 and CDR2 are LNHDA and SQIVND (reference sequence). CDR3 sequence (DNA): TGTGCCAGTAGCCTGGGACAGACGAATTCACCCCTCCACTTT. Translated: CASSLGQTNSPLHF.

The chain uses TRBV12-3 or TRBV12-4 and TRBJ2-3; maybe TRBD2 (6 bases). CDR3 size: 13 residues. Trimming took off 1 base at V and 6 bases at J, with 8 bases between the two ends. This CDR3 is CASSLGEADTQYF. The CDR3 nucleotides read TGTGCCAGCAGTTTAGGGGAGGCGGATACGCAGTATTTT.

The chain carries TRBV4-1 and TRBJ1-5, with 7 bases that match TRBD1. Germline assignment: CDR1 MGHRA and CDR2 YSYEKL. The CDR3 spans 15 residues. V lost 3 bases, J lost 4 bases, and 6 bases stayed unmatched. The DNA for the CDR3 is TGCGCCAGCAGCCACGAATCGACAGGGAATCAGCCCCAGCATTTT. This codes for CASSHESTGNQPQHF.

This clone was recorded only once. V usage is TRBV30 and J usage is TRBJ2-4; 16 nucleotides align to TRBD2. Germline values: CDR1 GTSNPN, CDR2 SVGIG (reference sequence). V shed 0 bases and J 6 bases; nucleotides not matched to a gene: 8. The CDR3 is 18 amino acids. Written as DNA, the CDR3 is TGTGCCTGGAGTGTACGGGGACTAGCGGGAGGGCCTGCAAACATTCAGTACTTC. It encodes CAWSVRGLAGGPANIQYF.

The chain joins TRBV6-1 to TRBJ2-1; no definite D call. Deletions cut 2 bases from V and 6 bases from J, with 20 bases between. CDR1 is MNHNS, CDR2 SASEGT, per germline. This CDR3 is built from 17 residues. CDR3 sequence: CASSEIDTSTALNEQFF. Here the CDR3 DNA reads TGTGCCAGCAGTGAAATCGACACCTCAACTGCCCTCAATGAGCAGTTCTTC.

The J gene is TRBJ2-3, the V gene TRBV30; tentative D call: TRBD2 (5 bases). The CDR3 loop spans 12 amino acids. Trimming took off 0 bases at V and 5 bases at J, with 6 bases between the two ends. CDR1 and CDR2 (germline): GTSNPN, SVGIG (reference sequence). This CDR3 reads CAWSVLEDTQYF. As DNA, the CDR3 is TGTGCCTGGAGTGTACTAGAAGATACGCAGTATTTT.

CDR3 nucleotides: TGTGCCAGCAGGCGCCCAGAGGGCAATCAGCCCCAGCATTTT. Translation gives CASRRPEGNQPQHF. This sequence joins TRBV6-5 and TRBJ1-5; D is uncertain. CDR1 MNHEY and CDR2 SVGAGI come from the germline V gene. This CDR3 contains 14 residues. Trimming cost V 6 bases and J 2 bases, with 11 bases left between them.

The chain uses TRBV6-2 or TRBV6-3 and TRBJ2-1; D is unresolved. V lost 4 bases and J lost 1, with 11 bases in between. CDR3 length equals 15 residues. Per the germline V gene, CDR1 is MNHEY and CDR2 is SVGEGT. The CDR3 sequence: CASSFRFGSYNEQFF. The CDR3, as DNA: TGTGCCAGCAGTTTTCGGTTCGGGTCCTACAATGAGCAGTTCTTC.

The CDR3 nucleotides read TGTGCCAGCAAAGGGGGAGCCTCCGGAAAACTGTTTTTT. Its protein is CASKGGASGKLFF. The chain couples TRBV12-3 or TRBV12-4 to TRBJ1-4; perhaps TRBD1 as D (6 bases). Trimming stripped 7 bases from V and 10 bases from J, with 16 bases between. The CDR3 sequence is 13 residues long.

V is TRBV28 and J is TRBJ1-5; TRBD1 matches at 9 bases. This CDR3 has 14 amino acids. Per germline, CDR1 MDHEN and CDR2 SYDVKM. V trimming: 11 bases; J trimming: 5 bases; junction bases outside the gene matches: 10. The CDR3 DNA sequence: TGTGCCGCCATTCCCGGGACAGGGTATCAGCCCCAGCATTTT. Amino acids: CAAIPGTGYQPQHF.

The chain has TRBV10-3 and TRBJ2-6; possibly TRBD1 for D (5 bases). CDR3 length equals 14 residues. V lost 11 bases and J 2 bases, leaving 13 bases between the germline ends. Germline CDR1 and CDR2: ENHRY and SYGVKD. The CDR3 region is CASRGRAGANVLTF. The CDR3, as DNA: TGTGCCTCTAGGGGCAGGGCTGGGGCCAACGTCCTGACTTTC.